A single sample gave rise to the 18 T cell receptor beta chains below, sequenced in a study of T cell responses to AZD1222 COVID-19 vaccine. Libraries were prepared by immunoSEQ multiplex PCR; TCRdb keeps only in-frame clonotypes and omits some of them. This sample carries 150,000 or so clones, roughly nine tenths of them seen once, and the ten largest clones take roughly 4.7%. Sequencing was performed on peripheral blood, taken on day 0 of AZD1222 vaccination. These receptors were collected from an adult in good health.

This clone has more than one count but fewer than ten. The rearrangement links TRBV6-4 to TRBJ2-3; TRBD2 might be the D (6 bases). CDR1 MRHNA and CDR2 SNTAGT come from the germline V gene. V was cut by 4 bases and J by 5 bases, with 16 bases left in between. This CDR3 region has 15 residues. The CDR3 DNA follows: TGTGCCAGCAGTGTAATAGCGGCCGGGGTAGATACGCAGTATTTT. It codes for CASSVIAAGVDTQYF.

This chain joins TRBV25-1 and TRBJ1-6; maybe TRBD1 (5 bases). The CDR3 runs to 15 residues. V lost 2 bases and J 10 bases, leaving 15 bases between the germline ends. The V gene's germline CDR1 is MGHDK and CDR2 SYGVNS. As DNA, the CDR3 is TGTGCCAGCAGTGAACAGGGTTTAGGCAAGTCACCCCTCCACTTT. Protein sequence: CASSEQGLGKSPLHF.

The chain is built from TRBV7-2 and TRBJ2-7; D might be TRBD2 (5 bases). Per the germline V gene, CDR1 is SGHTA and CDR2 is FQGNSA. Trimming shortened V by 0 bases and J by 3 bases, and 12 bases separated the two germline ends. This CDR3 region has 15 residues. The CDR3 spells CASSLAGHGGYEQYF. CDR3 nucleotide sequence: TGTGCCAGCAGCTTAGCAGGCCACGGAGGCTACGAGCAGTACTTC.

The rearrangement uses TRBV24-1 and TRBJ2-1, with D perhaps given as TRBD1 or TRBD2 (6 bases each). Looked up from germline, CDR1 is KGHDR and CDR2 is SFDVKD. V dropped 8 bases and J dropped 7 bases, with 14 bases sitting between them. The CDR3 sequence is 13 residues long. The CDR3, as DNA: TGTGCCACCAAGGGGGGCTGGGGGAATGAGCAGTTCTTC. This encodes CATKGGWGNEQFF.

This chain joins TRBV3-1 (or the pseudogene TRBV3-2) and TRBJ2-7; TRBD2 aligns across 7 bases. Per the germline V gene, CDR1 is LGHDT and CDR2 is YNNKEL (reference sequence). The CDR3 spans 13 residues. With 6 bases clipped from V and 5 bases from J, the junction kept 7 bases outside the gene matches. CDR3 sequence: CASRDGRTHEQYF. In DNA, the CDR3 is TGTGCCAGCAGAGACGGGAGGACCCACGAGCAGTACTTC.

The CDR3 DNA follows: TGTGCCAGCTCACCAAAGGAGAGTTCGACCAAAAACATTCAGTACTTC. Amino acids: CASSPKESSTKNIQYF. The V call is TRBV18, the J call TRBJ2-4, with D unclear. Germline CDR1 reads KGHSH; CDR2 reads LQKENI. The CDR3 runs to 16 residues. Between the trimmed V and J ends, which lost 2 bases and 2 bases, there was a span of 13 bases.

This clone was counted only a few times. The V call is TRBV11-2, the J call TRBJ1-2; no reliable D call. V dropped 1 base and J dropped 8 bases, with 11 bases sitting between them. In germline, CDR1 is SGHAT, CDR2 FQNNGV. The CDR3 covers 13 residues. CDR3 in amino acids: CASSLGLRAGYTF. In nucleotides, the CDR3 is TGTGCCAGCAGCTTAGGGTTGCGGGCAGGCTACACCTTC.

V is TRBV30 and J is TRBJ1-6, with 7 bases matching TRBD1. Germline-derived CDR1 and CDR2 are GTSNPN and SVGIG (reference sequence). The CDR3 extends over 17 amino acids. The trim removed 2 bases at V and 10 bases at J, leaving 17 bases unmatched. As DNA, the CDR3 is TGTGCCTGGAGTACCGCCCGACAGGGTGGGGTTCACTCACCCCTCCACTTT. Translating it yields CAWSTARQGGVHSPLHF.

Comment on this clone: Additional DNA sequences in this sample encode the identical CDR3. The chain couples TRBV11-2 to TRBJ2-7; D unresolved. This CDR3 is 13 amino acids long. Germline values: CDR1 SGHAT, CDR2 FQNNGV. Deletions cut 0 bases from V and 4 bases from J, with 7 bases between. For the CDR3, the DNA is TGTGCCAGCAGCTTAGATTACAGATACGAGCAGTACTTC. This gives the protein CASSLDYRYEQYF.

For the CDR3, the DNA is TGTGCCAGCAGCTCACCGGGACGGATTAATTCACCCCTCCACTTT. Translated: CASSSPGRINSPLHF. This chain uses TRBV7-9 with TRBJ1-6; the D gene is possibly TRBD1 (5 bases). The germline gives CDR1 SEHNR, CDR2 FQNEAQ (reference sequence). Trimming cost V 4 bases and J 6 bases, with 13 bases left between them. The length of the CDR3 is 15 residues.

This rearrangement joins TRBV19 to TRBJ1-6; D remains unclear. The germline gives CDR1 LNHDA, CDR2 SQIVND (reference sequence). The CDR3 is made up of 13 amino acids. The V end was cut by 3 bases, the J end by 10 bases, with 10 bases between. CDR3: CASSMIGDSPLHF. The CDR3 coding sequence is TGTGCCAGTAGTATGATCGGCGACTCACCCCTCCACTTT.

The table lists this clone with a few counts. CDR3 nucleotide sequence: TGCGCCAGCAGCCAAGAGAACGGCGCCAGGCACTACGAGCAGTACTTC. Translated, it gives CASSQENGARHYEQYF. This rearrangement joins TRBV4-1 to TRBJ2-7; D unclear. Trimming took off 0 bases at V and 3 bases at J, with 15 bases between the two ends. CDR1 MGHRA and CDR2 YSYEKL come from the germline V gene. The length of the CDR3 is 16 residues.

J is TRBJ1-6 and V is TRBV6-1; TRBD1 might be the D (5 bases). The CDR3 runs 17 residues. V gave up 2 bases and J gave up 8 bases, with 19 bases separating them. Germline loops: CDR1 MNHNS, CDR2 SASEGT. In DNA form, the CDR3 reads TGTGCCAGCAGTGAATTGACCTGGGACCCGATGTATTCACCCCTCCACTTT. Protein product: CASSELTWDPMYSPLHF.

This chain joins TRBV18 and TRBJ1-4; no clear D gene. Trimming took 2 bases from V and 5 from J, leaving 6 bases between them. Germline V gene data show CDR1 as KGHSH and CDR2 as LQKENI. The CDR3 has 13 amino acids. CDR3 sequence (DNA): TGTGCCAGCTCACCAGGAGTGAATGAAAAACTGTTTTTT. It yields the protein CASSPGVNEKLFF.

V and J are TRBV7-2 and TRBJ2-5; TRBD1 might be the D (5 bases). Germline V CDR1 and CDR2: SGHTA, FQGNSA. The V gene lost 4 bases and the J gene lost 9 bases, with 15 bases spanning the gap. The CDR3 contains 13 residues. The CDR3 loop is CASSSELGRPQYF. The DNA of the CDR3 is TGTGCCAGCAGCTCTGAGTTGGGGCGGCCCCAGTACTTC.

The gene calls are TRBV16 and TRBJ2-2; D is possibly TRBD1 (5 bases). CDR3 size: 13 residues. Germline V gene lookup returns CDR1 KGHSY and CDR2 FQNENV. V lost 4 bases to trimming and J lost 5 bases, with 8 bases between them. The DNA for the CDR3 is TGTGCCAGCAGCCGCAGGGTTACCGGGGAGCTGTTTTTT. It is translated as CASSRRVTGELFF.

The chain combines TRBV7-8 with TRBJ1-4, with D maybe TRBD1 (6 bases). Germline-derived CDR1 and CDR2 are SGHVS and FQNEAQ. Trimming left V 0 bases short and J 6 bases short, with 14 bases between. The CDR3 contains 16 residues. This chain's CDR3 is CASSLALQGGYEKLFF. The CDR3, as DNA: TGTGCCAGCAGCTTAGCCCTACAGGGAGGGTATGAAAAACTGTTTTTT.

In DNA, the CDR3 is TGTGCCAGCAGCTACCTGGGGCGGGACTACGTGAATGAGCAGTTCTTC. Amino acids: CASSYLGRDYVNEQFF. V usage is TRBV7-2 and J usage is TRBJ2-1, with 7 bases identical to TRBD2. The length of the CDR3 is 16 residues. Germline CDR1 SGHTA, CDR2 FQGNSA. V lost 4 bases, J lost 7 bases, and 13 bases stayed unmatched.